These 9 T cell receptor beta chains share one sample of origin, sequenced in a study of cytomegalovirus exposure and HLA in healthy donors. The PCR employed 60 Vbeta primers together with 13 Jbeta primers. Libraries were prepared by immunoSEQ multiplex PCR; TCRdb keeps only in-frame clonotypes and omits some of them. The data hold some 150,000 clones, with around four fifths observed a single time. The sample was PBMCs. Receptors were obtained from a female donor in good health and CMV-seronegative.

The CDR3 DNA is TGTGCCAGCAGCGCGGGACTTCCCTACGAGCAGTACTTC. Its protein product is CASSAGLPYEQYF. The chain joins TRBV7-7 to TRBJ2-7, with D perhaps TRBD2 (6 bases). Trimming left V 5 bases short and J 2 bases short, with 10 bases between. Germline loops: CDR1 SSHAT, CDR2 FNYEAQ (reference sequence). This CDR3 region has 13 residues.

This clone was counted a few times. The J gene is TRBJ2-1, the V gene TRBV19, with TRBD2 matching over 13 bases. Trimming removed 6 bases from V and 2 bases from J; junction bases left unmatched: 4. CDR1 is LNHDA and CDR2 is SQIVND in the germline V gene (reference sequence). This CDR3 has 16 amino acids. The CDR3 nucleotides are TGTGCCAGTAGATGGACTAGCGGGAGCCCCTACAATGAGCAGTTCTTC. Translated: CASRWTSGSPYNEQFF.

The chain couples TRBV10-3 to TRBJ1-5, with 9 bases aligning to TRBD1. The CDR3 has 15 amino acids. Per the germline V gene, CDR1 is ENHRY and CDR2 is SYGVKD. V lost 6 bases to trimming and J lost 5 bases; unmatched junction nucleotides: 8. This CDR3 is CAIRSGTGYDQPQHF. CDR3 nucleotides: TGTGCCATCAGATCCGGGACAGGGTATGATCAGCCCCAGCATTTT.

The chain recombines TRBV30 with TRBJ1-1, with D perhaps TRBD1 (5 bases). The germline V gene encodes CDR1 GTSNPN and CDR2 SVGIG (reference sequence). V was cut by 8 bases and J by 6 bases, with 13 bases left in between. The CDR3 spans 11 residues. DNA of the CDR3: TGTGCCGGCGGGGGTAGGGCTGAAGCTTTCTTT. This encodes CAGGGRAEAFF. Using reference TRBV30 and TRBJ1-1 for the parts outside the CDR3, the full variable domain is SQTIHQWPATLVQPVGSPLSLECTVEGTSNPNLYWYRQAAGRGLQLLFYSVGIGQISSEVPQNLSASRPQDRQFILSSKKLLLSDSGFYLCAGGGRAEAFFGQGTRLTVV.

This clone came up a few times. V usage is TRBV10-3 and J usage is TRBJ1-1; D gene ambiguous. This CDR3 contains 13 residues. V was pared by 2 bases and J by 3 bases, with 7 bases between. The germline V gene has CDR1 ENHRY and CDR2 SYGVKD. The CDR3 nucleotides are TGTGCCATCAGTGAGGGGCAGGACACTGAAGCTTTCTTT. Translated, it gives CAISEGQDTEAFF.

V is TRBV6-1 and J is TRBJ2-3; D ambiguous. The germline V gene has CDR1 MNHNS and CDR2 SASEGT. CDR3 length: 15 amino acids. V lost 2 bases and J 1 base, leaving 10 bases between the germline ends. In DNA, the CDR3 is TGTGCCAGCAGTGAACGGGTATACGGCACAGATACGCAGTATTTT. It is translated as CASSERVYGTDTQYF.

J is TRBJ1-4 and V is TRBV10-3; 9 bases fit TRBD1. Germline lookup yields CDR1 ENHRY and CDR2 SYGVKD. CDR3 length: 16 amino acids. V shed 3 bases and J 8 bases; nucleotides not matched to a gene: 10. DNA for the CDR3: TGTGCCATCAGTGACCGGGACAGGGTAGTGGAAGAAAAACTGTTTTTT. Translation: CAISDRDRVVEEKLFF.

The CDR3 nucleotides are TGTGCCAGCAGCCAGGCTAGCGGGGGGCTCACAGATACGCAGTATTTT. Its translation: CASSQASGGLTDTQYF. The rearrangement joins TRBV5-4 to TRBJ2-3, with 11 positions matching TRBD2. The length of the CDR3 is 16 residues. Germline CDR1 reads SGHNT; CDR2 reads YYREEE (reference sequence). Unmatched junction bases numbered 6, after V lost 4 bases and J lost 2 bases. The full variable domain, completed using reference TRBV5-4 and TRBJ2-3, is ETGVTQSPTHLIKTRGQQVTLRCSSQSGHNTVSWYQQALGQGPQFIFQYYREEENGRGNFPPRFSGLQFPNYSSELNVNALELDDSALYLCASSQASGGLTDTQYFGPGTRLTVL.

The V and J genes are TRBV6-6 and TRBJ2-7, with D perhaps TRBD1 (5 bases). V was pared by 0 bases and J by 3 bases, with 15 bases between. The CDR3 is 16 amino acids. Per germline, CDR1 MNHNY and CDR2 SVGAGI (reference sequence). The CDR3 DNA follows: TGTGCCAGCAGTTACTCTGAGAGGACATACCTCTACGAGCAGTACTTC. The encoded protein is CASSYSERTYLYEQYF.